This T cell receptor (beta chain) was sequenced during a study of blood T cell repertoires in COVID-19. Study-wide background: The analysed material was cDNA or gDNA that came from T cells, B-cell-depleted T cells, or PBMCs.

As originally analysed: Amplifying reference gene primers gave estimates of nucleated cell counts. Sequencing was performed with immunoSEQ multiplex PCR; in TCRdb, only in-frame clones are kept and a portion is missing. V and J calls plus clone size are reproduced from that table; the DNA served to infer D and trimming. The table has approximately 180,000 clones, about 77% seen once. V was trimmed by 4 bases and J by 0 bases, leaving 15 bases between them. Germline V gene data show CDR1 as SNHLY and CDR2 as FYNNEI. This CDR3 has 17 residues. This clonotype originated in a woman aged 50 to 65 with acute COVID-19. V usage is TRBV2 and J usage is TRBJ1-4, with D possibly matching TRBD1 (5 bases). Sample: PBMCs or T cells enriched from blood (not recorded which). The CDR3 loop is CASSVKRGDPTNEKLFF. CDR3 in DNA: TGTGCCAGCAGTGTAAAACGGGGGGATCCAACTAATGAAAAACTGTTTTTT.